The present T cell receptor beta chain was sequenced within a study of T cells in Graves' hyperthyroidism and ophthalmopathy. This clonotype was seen at least ten times. The antigen remains unidentified. Germline V lookup: CDR1 MNHEY, CDR2 SVGEGT. Trimming shortened V by 6 bases and J by 4 bases, and 15 bases separated the two germline ends. CDR3 length: 14 amino acids. Each diagnosis drew on symptoms, thyroxine, TRAb, thyroid ultrasound and orbital computed tomography findings. Study-wide findings and caveats: Most thyroid-expanded clonotypes above 0.001 were also found in blood. The model foresaw ophthalmopathy a median roughly 6 months prior to onset.

TCR beta CDR3 region amplification was performed from RNA transcripts. Initially, a first-round RT-PCR of the TCR CDR3 employed the HTBI primer set. TCRdb ran MiXCR on the multiplex PCR reads and lists one entry per CDR3 protein. In the table there are a few hundred thousand distinct CDR3 sequences, around 45% of which are singletons. Sequencing input: peripheral blood or thyroid tissue (not recorded which). This receptor was obtained from a young woman with Graves' hyperthyroidism. V and J are TRBV6-2 or TRBV6-3 and TRBJ1-2; no firm D call. The CDR3 protein is CASSLAGRSYGYTF. The CDR3 bases are TGTGCCAGCAGCCTAGCTGGCCGGTCCTATGGCTACACCTTC.